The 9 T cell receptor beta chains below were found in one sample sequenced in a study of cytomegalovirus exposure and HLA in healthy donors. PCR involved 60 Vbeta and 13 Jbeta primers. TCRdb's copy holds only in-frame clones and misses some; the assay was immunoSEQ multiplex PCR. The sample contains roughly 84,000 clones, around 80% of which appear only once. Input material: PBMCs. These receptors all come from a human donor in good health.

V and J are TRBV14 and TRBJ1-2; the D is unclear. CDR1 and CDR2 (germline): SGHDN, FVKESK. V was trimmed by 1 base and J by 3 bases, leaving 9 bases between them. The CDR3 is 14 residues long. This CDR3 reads CASSQAPGDYGYTF. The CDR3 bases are TGTGCCAGCAGCCAAGCCCCGGGAGACTATGGCTACACCTTC.

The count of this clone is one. The CDR3 spells CASSFRTQGNTIYF. CDR3 nucleotide sequence: TGTGCCAGCAGCTTTCGGACACAGGGAAACACCATATATTTT. This chain uses TRBV7-8 with TRBJ1-3, with a weak D call TRBD1 (5 bases). The germline gives CDR1 SGHVS, CDR2 FQNEAQ. The length of the CDR3 is 14 residues. The V gene lost 3 bases and the J gene lost 4 bases, with 10 bases spanning the gap.

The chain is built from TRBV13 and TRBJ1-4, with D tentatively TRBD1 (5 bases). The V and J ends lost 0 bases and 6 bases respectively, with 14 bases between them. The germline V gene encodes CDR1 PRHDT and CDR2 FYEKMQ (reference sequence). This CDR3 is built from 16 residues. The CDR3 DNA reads TGTGCCAGCAGCTTAGGGAGGGGAGGACGGGATGAAAAACTGTTTTTT. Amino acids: CASSLGRGGRDEKLFF.

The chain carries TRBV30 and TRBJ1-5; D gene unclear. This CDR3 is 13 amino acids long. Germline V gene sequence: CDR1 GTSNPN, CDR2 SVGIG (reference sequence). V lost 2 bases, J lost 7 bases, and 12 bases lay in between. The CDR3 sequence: CAWSIQNQQPQHF. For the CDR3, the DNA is TGTGCCTGGAGTATCCAGAATCAGCAGCCCCAGCATTTT.

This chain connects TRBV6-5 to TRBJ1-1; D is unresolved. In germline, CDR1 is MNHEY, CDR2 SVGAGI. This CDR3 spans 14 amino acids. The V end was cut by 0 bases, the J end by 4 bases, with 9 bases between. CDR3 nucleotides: TGTGCCAGCAGTTACTCGTTTTCAGGCACTGAAGCTTTCTTT. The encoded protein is CASSYSFSGTEAFF.

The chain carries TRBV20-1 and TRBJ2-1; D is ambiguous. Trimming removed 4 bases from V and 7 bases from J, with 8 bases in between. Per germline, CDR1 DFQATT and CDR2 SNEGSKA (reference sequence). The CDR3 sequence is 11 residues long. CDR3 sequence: CSATHPNEQFF. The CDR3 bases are TGCAGTGCTACACACCCGAATGAGCAGTTCTTC.

The CDR3 DNA sequence: TGTGCCAGCAGCCAACAAGCTAGGAACACTGAAGCTTTCTTT. As protein: CASSQQARNTEAFF. The rearrangement links TRBV6-1 to TRBJ1-1, with D unresolved. In germline, CDR1 is MNHNS, CDR2 SASEGT. The CDR3 is 14 amino acids. The V end was cut by 6 bases, the J end by 1 base, with 12 bases between.

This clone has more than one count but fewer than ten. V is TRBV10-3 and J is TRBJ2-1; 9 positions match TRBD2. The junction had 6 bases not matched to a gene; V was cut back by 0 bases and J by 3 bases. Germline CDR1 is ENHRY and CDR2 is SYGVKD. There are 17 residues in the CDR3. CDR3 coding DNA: TGTGCCATCAGTGAGTCGAGGGCTAGCGGGGACTACAATGAGCAGTTCTTC. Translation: CAISESRASGDYNEQFF.

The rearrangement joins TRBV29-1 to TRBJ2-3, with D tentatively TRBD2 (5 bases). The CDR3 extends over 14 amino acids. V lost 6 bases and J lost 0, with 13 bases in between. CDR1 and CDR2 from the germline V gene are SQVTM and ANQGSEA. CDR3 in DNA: TGCAGCGTGGGAGCGACGTCTAGCACAGATACGCAGTATTTT. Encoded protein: CSVGATSSTDTQYF.